The entry that follows covers one T cell receptor (beta chain) sequence. The draw of peripheral blood yielded approximately 11 milliliters from each donor. This record comes from a study of blood T cells in healthy people across ages. A second PCR, run for about 7 to 11 cycles, used a sample-barcoded 5' primer plus a J-beta primer mix. A template-switch adaptor that had 12 random nucleotides put a tag on each cDNA molecule. One entry per CDR3 protein, called by TCRdb with MiXCR from the 5' RACE reads. The table shows about 1.8 million distinct CDR3 sequences, with about 49% occurring only once. The V end was cut by 2 bases, the J end by 7 bases, with 8 bases between. From germline, CDR1 is MNHNS and CDR2 SASEGT. CDR3 length: 12 amino acids.

The clonotype originates from a woman between 40 and 50 years old in good health. This chain uses TRBV6-1 with TRBJ1-2; D remains unclear. Source material: blood. The CDR3 region is CASSELVGGYTF. CDR3 bases: TGTGCCAGCAGTGAATTAGTGGGTGGCTACACCTTC.